This T cell receptor (beta chain) was sequenced during a study of shared clonotypes between healthy human individuals. The V end lost 0 bases, the J end lost 8 bases, and 7 bases lay between the germline ends. Germline V CDR1 and CDR2: DFQATT, SNEGSKA (reference sequence). The CDR3 is 11 amino acids. Assay: immunoSEQ multiplex PCR; the TCRdb copy retains only in-frame clones and omits some. The repertoire holds 400,000 to 600,000 clones, 95% to 96% seen once, with about 0.064% in the top ten. The clonotype originates from a woman aged 25 to 39 in good health. The sample taken for sequencing was naive CD4+ T cells sorted from blood. Subset denoted: CD45RA+ positively selected. J is TRBJ1-2 and V is TRBV20-1; D is unresolved. Here the CDR3 DNA reads TGCAGTGCTAGAGATCCTAGAGGCTACACCTTC. Amino acid sequence: CSARDPRGYTF.